This paragraph covers one T cell receptor (beta chain) sequence. These data originate in a study of blood T cell repertoires in COVID-19. About the research overall: There were acute and convalescent COVID-19 samples, and they came from the United States, Italy and Spain. In each case, the material was cDNA or gDNA derived from T cells, B-cell-depleted T cells, or PBMCs.

CDR3 length equals 15 residues. CDR1 and CDR2 (germline): SEHNR, FQNEAQ (reference sequence). Trimming took off 4 bases at V and 3 bases at J, with 10 bases between the two ends. Per the original methods: Estimates of nucleated cell counts were drawn from the amplification of reference gene primers. Using immunoSEQ multiplex PCR, the repertoire was profiled, and TCRdb retains in-frame clones only, with some absent. That table supplies the V and J calls and clone size; D and trimming were determined from the DNA. This table holds over 200,000 clones, 75% to 90% found once. Material: peripheral blood. This sequence joins TRBV7-9 and TRBJ1-6; D might be TRBD1 (5 bases). The sequence was obtained from a woman between 40 and 50 years old with acute or convalescent COVID-19. The CDR3 loop is CASSSPGLYNSPLHF. In DNA form, the CDR3 reads TGTGCCAGCAGCTCTCCAGGGCTCTATAATTCACCCCTCCACTTT.